One and the same sample provided the 13 T cell receptor beta chains below, sequenced in a study of cytomegalovirus exposure and HLA in healthy donors. Amplification used 60 Vbeta primers and 13 Jbeta primers. Here immunoSEQ multiplex PCR was the method, and the copy in TCRdb shows in-frame clones only, minus some. The table shows tens of thousands of clones, with around two thirds occurring only once. The sequenced material came from PBMCs. All receptors come from a woman in her forties or fifties in good health and CMV-seropositive.

This clone was found a few times. J is TRBJ2-2 and V is TRBV6-6, with D perhaps TRBD1 (5 bases). This CDR3 has 14 residues. The germline V gene encodes CDR1 MNHNY and CDR2 SVGAGI (reference sequence). Trimming took off 4 bases at V and 3 bases at J, with 9 bases between the two ends. CDR3 sequence (DNA): TGTGCCAGCAGTTCAGGGCTCTACACCGGGGAGCTGTTTTTT. It is translated as CASSSGLYTGELFF.

The CDR3 bases are TGCAGCGTTGAGTCAGGGGAAGCTCAGCCCCAGCATTTT. Translating it yields CSVESGEAQPQHF. The chain uses TRBV29-1 and TRBJ1-5; tentative D call: TRBD1 (6 bases). Trimming cost V 3 bases and J 6 bases, with 12 bases left between them. CDR1 and CDR2 from the germline V gene are SQVTM and ANQGSEA. The CDR3 sequence is 13 residues long.

This clone was counted between two and nine times. The chain couples TRBV11-3 to TRBJ2-5; a weak D match, TRBD1 (5 bases). Germline V CDR1 and CDR2: SGHNT, YENEEA. V was clipped by 3 bases and J by 4 bases, with 9 bases between them. The CDR3 runs to 13 residues. CDR3 residues: CASSLGRAETQYF. In DNA form, the CDR3 reads TGTGCCAGCAGCTTGGGCAGGGCAGAGACCCAGTACTTC.

The chain recombines TRBV21-1 with TRBJ1-2. TRBV21-1 is a listed pseudogene. The CDR3 is made up of 15 amino acids. The DNA of the CDR3 is TGTGCCAGCCGGGTCGGAGAATTCGGGGTCTATGGCTACACCTTC. Translation: CASRVGEFGVYGYTF.

The V gene is TRBV28, the J gene TRBJ2-7, with 7 nucleotides matching TRBD2. Germline V CDR1 and CDR2: MDHEN, SYDVKM. The CDR3 has 14 amino acids. Losses at the gene ends were 2 bases for V and 6 bases for J; bases not matched to a gene: 7. Here the CDR3 reads CASSLNGGWSEQYV. The CDR3 region has the DNA TGTGCCAGCAGTTTAAACGGGGGGTGGTCCGAGCAGTACGTC.

Only a few counts were recorded for this clone. This chain links TRBV29-1 with TRBJ2-7, with TRBD2 matching over 11 bases. J lost 2 bases, V lost 5 bases, and 5 bases had no gene match. The CDR3 is 14 amino acids. The germline CDR1 and CDR2 sequences are SQVTM and ANQGSEA. The CDR3 nucleotides are TGCAGCGTTCGACTAGCGGGACCAACCTACGAGCAGTACGTC. Residues: CSVRLAGPTYEQYV.

The chain employs TRBV10-2 and TRBJ1-5; D might be TRBD1 (6 bases). Trimming cost V 7 bases and J 4 bases, with 11 bases left between them. This CDR3 is built from 13 residues. Germline lookup yields CDR1 WSHSY and CDR2 SAAADI. CDR3 residues: CASKQGVNQPQHF. As DNA, the CDR3 is TGCGCCAGCAAACAGGGTGTTAATCAGCCCCAGCATTTT.

The chain links TRBV28 to TRBJ2-5; 11 bases align to TRBD2. Per the germline V gene, CDR1 is MDHEN and CDR2 is SYDVKM. This CDR3 is 14 amino acids long. Germline trimming cut 6 bases from V and 4 bases from J; bases unmatched to any gene: 4. CDR3 loop: CASRTSGVVETQYF. The CDR3 DNA reads TGTGCCAGCAGGACTAGCGGGGTTGTAGAGACCCAGTACTTC.

The chain carries TRBV11-2 and TRBJ2-3; D possibly corresponds to TRBD2 (7 bases). V gave up 8 bases and J gave up 5 bases, with 17 bases separating them. The CDR3 sequence is 14 residues long. The germline V gene encodes CDR1 SGHAT and CDR2 FQNNGV. CDR3 in DNA: TGTGCCAGCCTCCGGGGGGCGGGACGAGATACGCAGTATTTT. It codes for CASLRGAGRDTQYF.

The V gene is TRBV9, the J gene TRBJ1-1, with D perhaps TRBD1 (6 bases). There are 16 residues in the CDR3. Per germline, CDR1 SGDLS and CDR2 YYNGEE. V was cut by 0 bases and J by 3 bases, with 15 bases left in between. The CDR3 nucleotides read TGTGCCAGCAGCGTAGTAGGCAGGGGAAGGGACACTGAAGCTTTCTTT. Its protein product is CASSVVGRGRDTEAFF.

Worth noting for this clone: Relative to the germline gene, one junction end is altered; a read error may explain this. This sequence joins TRBV7-9 and TRBJ2-1, with D possibly matching TRBD2 (5 bases). The CDR3 is made up of 12 amino acids. Germline loops: CDR1 SEHNR, CDR2 FQNEAQ (reference sequence). The DNA of the CDR3 is TGTTCCAGCAGCCACCTGTGGGAGGAGCAGTTCTTC. It encodes CSSSHLWEEQFF. The entire variable domain, with the rest obtained from reference TRBV7-9 and TRBJ2-1, is as follows: DTGVSQNPRHKITKRGQNVTFRCDPISEHNRLYWYRQTLGQGPEFLTYFQNEAQLEKSRLLSDRFSAERPKGSFSTLEIQRTEQGDSAMYLCSSSHLWEEQFFGPGTRLTVL.

This clone was picked up a small number of times. The gene calls are TRBV13 and TRBJ1-4; unclear D gene. Germline V CDR1 and CDR2: PRHDT, FYEKMQ (reference sequence). CDR3 length: 18 amino acids. Between the trimmed V and J ends, which lost 5 bases and 7 bases, there was a span of 26 bases. This CDR3 is CASSPIGSRGTLGEKLFF. The DNA for the CDR3 is TGTGCCAGCAGCCCGATCGGGTCTCGGGGAACTCTAGGTGAAAAACTGTTTTTT. The full variable domain, rest sourced from reference TRBV13 and TRBJ1-4, is AAGVIQSPRHLIKEKRETATLKCYPIPRHDTVYWYQQGPGQDPQFLISFYEKMQSDKGSIPDRFSAQQFSDYHSELNMSSLELGDSALYFCASSPIGSRGTLGEKLFFGSGTQLSVL.

The chain recombines TRBV5-1 with TRBJ1-3; 7 nucleotides match TRBD1. Trimming at V came to 4 bases and at J to 1 base, leaving 5 bases not matched to a gene. CDR3 length: 15 amino acids. Germline V gives CDR1 SGHRS, CDR2 YFSETQ. This CDR3 reads CASSALQGSGNTIYF. In DNA, the CDR3 is TGCGCCAGCAGCGCCTTACAGGGGTCTGGAAACACCATATATTTT.